The clone carrying this T cell receptor beta chain has ten or more counts. Its antigen is currently unknown. This entry comes from a study of T-cell reconstitution after alpha-beta-depleted transplantation in children. The CDR3 totals 16 residues. V shed 7 bases and J 0 bases; nucleotides not matched to a gene: 8. Unique molecular identifiers tagged the TCRbeta library. TCRdb used MiXCR to reprocess the PCR reads, holding one entry per CDR3 protein. The sample has more than 100,000 distinct CDR3 sequences; 20% to 25% are singletons. Study results and limitations: Several hundred expanded graft clones reportedly supplied alpha-beta T cells about two months after transplant.

The sequencing here drew on PBMCs, mostly from graft donor cells, taken 180 days after TCRalphabeta/CD19-depleted stem cell transplant. The clonotype comes from a male patient between 2 and 15 years old who had a stem cell transplant for chronic granulomatous disease, so the T cells may come from the graft donor. This chain links TRBV12-3 or TRBV12-4 with TRBJ2-3; 9 nucleotides match TRBD1. Written as DNA, the CDR3 is TGTGCCAGCACCCTACAGGGGGCTGAGAGCACAGATACGCAGTATTTT. It yields the protein CASTLQGAESTDTQYF.